There are many counts of the clone carrying this T cell receptor (beta chain). Using its own MiXCR run on the 5' RACE reads, TCRdb lists one record per CDR3 protein. Of a few hundred thousand distinct CDR3 sequences listed, 3.6% are singletons. This entry comes from a study of T cells after yellow fever vaccination. Per the germline V gene, CDR1 is SGHRS and CDR2 is YFSETQ. Trimming removed 0 bases from V and 5 bases from J; junction bases left unmatched: 8. The length of the CDR3 is 16 residues. Sequences were derived from PBMCs, sampled 15 days after the yellow fever booster vaccination. The V and J genes are TRBV5-1 and TRBJ2-3, with 8 nucleotides matching TRBD1. This clonotype originated in a man aged 18 to 29 who received the YFV17D yellow fever vaccine. CDR3 DNA: TGCGCCAGCAGCTTGGATGTCGGACAGGGTGGAGATACGCAGTATTTT. Translated: CASSLDVGQGGDTQYF.